Listed here are 11 T cell receptor beta chains from one sample, sequenced in a study of cytomegalovirus exposure and HLA in healthy donors. 60 Vbeta and 13 Jbeta primers were used in PCR. Repertoires were generated with immunoSEQ multiplex PCR, while TCRdb's copy carries only in-frame clones and drops some. The table records about 83,000 clones, about four fifths of them present only once. Input material: PBMCs. Receptors were obtained from a woman under 40 in good health and CMV-seronegative.

V and J are TRBV7-2 and TRBJ2-1; D may be TRBD2 (7 bases). CDR3 length: 15 amino acids. Germline loops: CDR1 SGHTA, CDR2 FQGNSA. V lost 1 base to trimming and J lost 7 bases, with 14 bases between them. CDR3 region: CASSLGGGGWNEQFF. In DNA form, the CDR3 reads TGTGCCAGCAGCTTAGGGGGAGGGGGGTGGAATGAGCAGTTCTTC.

This chain uses TRBV25-1 with TRBJ2-1; 8 nucleotides agree with TRBD2. Germline values: CDR1 MGHDK, CDR2 SYGVNS. V lost 8 bases to trimming and J lost 0 bases; unmatched junction nucleotides: 9. The CDR3 is 16 amino acids. CDR3 protein: CASSPGSGSSYNEQFF. In DNA, the CDR3 is TGTGCCAGCTCCCCGGGGAGCGGGAGCTCCTACAATGAGCAGTTCTTC.

This clone was detected once. The V and J genes are TRBV30 and TRBJ1-2; TRBD1 agrees at 8 bases. Trimming took 5 bases from V and 4 from J; bases not matched to a gene: 0. The CDR3 contains 11 residues. The germline V gene encodes CDR1 GTSNPN and CDR2 SVGIG (reference sequence). The CDR3: CAWGTGYGYTF. DNA for the CDR3: TGTGCCTGGGGGACAGGCTATGGCTACACCTTC. The complete variable domain, with remaining parts taken from reference TRBV30 and TRBJ1-2, reads SQTIHQWPATLVQPVGSPLSLECTVEGTSNPNLYWYRQAAGRGLQLLFYSVGIGQISSEVPQNLSASRPQDRQFILSSKKLLLSDSGFYLCAWGTGYGYTFGSGTRLTVV.

The chain is built from TRBV7-2 and TRBJ2-4; TRBD2 matches 10 bases. With V trimmed by 3 bases and J by 9 bases, 20 bases remained unmatched. The length of the CDR3 is 19 residues. Per germline, CDR1 SGHTA and CDR2 FQGNSA. For the CDR3, the DNA is TGTGCCAGCAGCTTGCGCCTGCAAGCGGGAGCGCTAGCGGGGGTCATTCAGTACTTC. Its translation: CASSLRLQAGALAGVIQYF.

CDR3 DNA sequence: TGTGCCAGCAGCTTATCCGAGAAAAACATTCAGTACTTC. Residues: CASSLSEKNIQYF. V is TRBV11-2 and J is TRBJ2-4; D is unclear. Trimming took 2 bases from V and 4 from J, leaving 6 bases between them. CDR1 is SGHAT and CDR2 is FQNNGV in the germline V gene. CDR3 length: 13 residues.

The J gene is TRBJ2-3, the V gene TRBV30; D remains ambiguous. Trimming took off 1 base at V and 0 bases at J, with 2 bases between the two ends. The CDR3 runs to 12 residues. Per the germline V gene, CDR1 is GTSNPN and CDR2 is SVGIG (reference sequence). The CDR3 sequence is CAWSASTDTQYF. In DNA, the CDR3 is TGTGCCTGGAGTGCTAGCACAGATACGCAGTATTTT. The full variable domain, completed using reference TRBV30 and TRBJ2-3, is SQTIHQWPATLVQPVGSPLSLECTVEGTSNPNLYWYRQAAGRGLQLLFYSVGIGQISSEVPQNLSASRPQDRQFILSSKKLLLSDSGFYLCAWSASTDTQYFGPGTRLTVL.

The chain is built from TRBV2 and TRBJ2-1, with 10 bases matching TRBD1. Germline-derived CDR1 and CDR2 are SNHLY and FYNNEI. The CDR3 length is 12 residues. V gave up 6 bases and J gave up 15 bases; unmatched junction bases: 8. CDR3 nucleotide sequence: TGTGCCAGCAGGGAGATGACAGGGGGCACGTTCTTC. It yields the protein CASREMTGGTFF. The complete variable domain, with remaining parts taken from reference TRBV2 and TRBJ2-1, reads EPEVTQTPSHQVTQMGQEVILRCVPISNHLYFYWYRQILGQKVEFLVSFYNNEISEKSEIFDDQFSVERPDGSNFTLKIRSTKLEDSAMYFCASREMTGGTFFGPGTRLTVL.

This clone has only one observation. V gene TRBV30 combines with J gene TRBJ2-3; the match to TRBD2 covers 7 bases. CDR3 length: 18 residues. Germline V lookup: CDR1 GTSNPN, CDR2 SVGIG (reference sequence). The V and J ends lost 4 bases and 5 bases, in that order; junction bases with no gene match: 21. CDR3 loop: CAWKGSRTGRELRDTQYF. CDR3 nucleotide sequence: TGTGCCTGGAAAGGCTCACGGACGGGGAGGGAGCTCCGAGATACGCAGTATTTT.

The V call is TRBV25-1, the J call TRBJ2-1, with D tentatively TRBD1 (5 bases). Germline V lookup: CDR1 MGHDK, CDR2 SYGVNS. The CDR3 covers 16 residues. Trimming shortened V by 3 bases and J by 4 bases, and 16 bases separated the two germline ends. CDR3 sequence: CASSDPVDSAYNEQFF. For the CDR3, the DNA is TGTGCCAGCAGTGACCCCGTAGACAGTGCTTACAATGAGCAGTTCTTC.

The genes are TRBV12-5 and TRBJ2-1; 12 nucleotides align to TRBD2. From germline, CDR1 is LGHNT and CDR2 FRNRAP. This CDR3 is 14 amino acids long. The CDR3 reads CAPLRTSGIHEQFF. Written as DNA, the CDR3 is TGTGCCCCGCTAAGGACTAGCGGGATCCATGAGCAGTTCTTC.

The sample holds a few counts of this clone. The chain carries TRBV13 and TRBJ1-2; D unclear. CDR3 size: 16 residues. V lost 4 bases, J lost 0 bases, and 15 bases lay in between. Germline V gives CDR1 PRHDT, CDR2 FYEKMQ (reference sequence). CDR3 sequence: CASSSEGQGTNYGYTF. Written as DNA, the CDR3 is TGTGCCAGCAGCTCAGAGGGTCAAGGGACTAACTATGGCTACACCTTC. The complete variable domain, with remaining parts taken from reference TRBV13 and TRBJ1-2, reads AAGVIQSPRHLIKEKRETATLKCYPIPRHDTVYWYQQGPGQDPQFLISFYEKMQSDKGSIPDRFSAQQFSDYHSELNMSSLELGDSALYFCASSSEGQGTNYGYTFGSGTRLTVV.